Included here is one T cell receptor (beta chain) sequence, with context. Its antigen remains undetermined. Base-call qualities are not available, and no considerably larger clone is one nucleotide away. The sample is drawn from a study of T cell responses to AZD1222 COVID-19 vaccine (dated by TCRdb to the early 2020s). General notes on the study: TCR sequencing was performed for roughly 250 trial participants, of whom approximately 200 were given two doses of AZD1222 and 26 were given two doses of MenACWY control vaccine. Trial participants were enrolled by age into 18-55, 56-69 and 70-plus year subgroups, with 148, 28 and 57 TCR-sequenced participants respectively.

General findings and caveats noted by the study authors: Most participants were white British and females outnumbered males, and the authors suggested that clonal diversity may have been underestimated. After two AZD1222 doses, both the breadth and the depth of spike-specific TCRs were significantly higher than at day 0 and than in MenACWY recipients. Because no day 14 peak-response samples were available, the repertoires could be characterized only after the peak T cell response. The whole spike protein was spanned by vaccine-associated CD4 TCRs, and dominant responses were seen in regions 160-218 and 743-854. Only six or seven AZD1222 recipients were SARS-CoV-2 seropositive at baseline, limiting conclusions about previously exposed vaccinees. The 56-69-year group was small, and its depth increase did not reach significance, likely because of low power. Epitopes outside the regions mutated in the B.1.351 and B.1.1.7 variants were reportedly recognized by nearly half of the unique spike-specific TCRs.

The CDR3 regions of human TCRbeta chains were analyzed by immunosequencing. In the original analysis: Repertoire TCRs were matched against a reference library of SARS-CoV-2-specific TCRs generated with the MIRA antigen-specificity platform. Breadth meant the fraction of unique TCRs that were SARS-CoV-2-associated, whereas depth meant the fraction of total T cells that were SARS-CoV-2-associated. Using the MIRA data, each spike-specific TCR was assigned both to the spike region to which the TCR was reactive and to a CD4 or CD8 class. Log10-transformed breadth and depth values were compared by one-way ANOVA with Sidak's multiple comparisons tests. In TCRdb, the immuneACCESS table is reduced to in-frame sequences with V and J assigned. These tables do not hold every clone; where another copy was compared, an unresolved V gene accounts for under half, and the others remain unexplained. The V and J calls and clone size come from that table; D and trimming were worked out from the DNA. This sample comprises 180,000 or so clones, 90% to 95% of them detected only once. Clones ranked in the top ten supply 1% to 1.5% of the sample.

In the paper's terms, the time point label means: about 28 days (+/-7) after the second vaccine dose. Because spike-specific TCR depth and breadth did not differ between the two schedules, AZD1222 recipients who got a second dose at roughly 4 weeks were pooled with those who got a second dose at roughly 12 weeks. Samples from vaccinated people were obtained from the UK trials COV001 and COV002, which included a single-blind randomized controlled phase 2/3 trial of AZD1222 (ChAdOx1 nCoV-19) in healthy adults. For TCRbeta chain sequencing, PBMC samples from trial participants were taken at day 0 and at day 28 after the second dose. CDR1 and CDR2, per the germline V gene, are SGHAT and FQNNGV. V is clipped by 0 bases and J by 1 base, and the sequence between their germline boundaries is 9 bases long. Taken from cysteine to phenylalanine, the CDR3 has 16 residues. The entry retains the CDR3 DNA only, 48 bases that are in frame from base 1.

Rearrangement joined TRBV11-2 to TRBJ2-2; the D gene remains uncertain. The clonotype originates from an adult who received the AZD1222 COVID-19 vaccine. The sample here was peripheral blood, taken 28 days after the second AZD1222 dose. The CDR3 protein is CASSLDRSGNTGELFF. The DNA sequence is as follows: TGTGCCAGCAGCTTAGATCGGTCCGGGAACACCGGGGAGCTGTTTTTT.